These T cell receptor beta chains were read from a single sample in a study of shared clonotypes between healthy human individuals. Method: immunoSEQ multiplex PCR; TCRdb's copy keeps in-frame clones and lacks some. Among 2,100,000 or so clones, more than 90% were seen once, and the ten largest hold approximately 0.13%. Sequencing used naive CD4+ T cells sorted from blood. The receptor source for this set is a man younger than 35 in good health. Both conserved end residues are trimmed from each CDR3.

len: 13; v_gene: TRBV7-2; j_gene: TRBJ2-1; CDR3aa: ASSSDRGKYNEQF
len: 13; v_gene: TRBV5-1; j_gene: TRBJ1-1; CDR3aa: ASSLAGQAGTEAF
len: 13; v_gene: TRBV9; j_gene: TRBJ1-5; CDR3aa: ASSVETGPNQPQH
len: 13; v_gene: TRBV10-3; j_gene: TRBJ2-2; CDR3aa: AISELGGDTGELF
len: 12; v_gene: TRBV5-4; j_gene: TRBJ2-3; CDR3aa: ASSSRQTTDTQY
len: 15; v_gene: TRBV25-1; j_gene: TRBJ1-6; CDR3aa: ASSQTTGSSYNSPLH
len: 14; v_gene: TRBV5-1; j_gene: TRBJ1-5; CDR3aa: ASSLTYSQGDQPQH
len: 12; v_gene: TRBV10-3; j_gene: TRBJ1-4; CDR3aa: AISVGTGNEKLF
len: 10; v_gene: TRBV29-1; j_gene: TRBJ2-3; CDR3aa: SVGQTTDTQY
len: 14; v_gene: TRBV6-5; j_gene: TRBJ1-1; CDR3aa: ASSYHWTGQNTEAF
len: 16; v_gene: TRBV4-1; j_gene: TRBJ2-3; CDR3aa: ASSQESGQGGGTDTQY
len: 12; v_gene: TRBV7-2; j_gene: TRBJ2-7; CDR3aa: ASSFQQSSYEQY
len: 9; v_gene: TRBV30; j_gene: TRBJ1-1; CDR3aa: AWSVSTEAF
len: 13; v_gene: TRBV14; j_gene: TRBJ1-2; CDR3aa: ASSPLTGSPLGYT
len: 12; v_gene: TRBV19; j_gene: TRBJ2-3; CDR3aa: ASSIVPGMDTQY
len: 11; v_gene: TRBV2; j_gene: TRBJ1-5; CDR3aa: ASRGEGGQPQH
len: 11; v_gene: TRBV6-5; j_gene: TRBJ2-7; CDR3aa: ASSRTGNNEQY
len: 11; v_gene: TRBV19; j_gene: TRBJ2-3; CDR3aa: ASSKTGGDTQY
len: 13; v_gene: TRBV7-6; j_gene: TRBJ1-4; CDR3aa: ASSPNRGINEKLF
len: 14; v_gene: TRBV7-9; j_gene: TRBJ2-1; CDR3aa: ASRLGTSGLYNEQF
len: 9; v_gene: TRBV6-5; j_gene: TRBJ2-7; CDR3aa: ATDRGSEQY
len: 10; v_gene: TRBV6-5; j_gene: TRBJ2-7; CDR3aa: ASTDRGDEQY
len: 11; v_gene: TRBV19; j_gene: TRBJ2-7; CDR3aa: ASGTSGGREQY
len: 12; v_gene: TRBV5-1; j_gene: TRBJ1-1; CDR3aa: ASSLDPMNTEAF
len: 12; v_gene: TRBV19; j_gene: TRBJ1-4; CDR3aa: ASTRRDRDEKLF
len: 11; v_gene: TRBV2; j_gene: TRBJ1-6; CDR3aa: ASSGTPNSPLH
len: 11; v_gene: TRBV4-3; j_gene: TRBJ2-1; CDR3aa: ASSQEPSGSIF
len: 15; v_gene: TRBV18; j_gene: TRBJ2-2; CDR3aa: ASSPFLAGSNTGELF
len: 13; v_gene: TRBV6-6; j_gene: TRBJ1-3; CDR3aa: ASSTHTEAGNTIY
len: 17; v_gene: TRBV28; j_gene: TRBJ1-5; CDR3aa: ASSPGTGFMGNSNQPQH
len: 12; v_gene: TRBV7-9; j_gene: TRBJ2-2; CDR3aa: ASSFSRETGELF
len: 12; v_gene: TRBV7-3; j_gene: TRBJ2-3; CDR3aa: ASSHTGGRDTQY
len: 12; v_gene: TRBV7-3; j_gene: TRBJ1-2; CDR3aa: ASSLGLGPYGYT
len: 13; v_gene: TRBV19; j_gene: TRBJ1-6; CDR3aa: ASSIQGPYNSPLH
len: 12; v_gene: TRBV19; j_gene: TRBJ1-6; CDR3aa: ASSIGRENSPLH
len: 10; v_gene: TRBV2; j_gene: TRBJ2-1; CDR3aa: ASKDSPDEQF
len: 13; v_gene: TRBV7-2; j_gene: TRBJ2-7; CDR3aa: ASSLRTARPYEQY
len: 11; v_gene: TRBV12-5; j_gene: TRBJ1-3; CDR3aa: ASAPGTGNTIY
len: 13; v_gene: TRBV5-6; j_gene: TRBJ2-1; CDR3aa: ASTLQTEYYNEQF
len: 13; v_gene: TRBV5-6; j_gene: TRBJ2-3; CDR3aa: ASSPLARHTDTQY
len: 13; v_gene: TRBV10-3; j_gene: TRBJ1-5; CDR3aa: AISESQESNQPQH
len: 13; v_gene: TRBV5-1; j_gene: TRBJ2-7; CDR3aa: ASSGEGLGIYEQY
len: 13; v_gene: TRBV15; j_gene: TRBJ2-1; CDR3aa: ATSSSTRGYNEQF
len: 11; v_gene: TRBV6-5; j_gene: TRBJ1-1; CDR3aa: ASSSTGTGEAF
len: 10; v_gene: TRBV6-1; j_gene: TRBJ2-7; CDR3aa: ASSEEAYEQY
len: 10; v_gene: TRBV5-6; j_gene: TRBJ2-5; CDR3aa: ASSILRETQY
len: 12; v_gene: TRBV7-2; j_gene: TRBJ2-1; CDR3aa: ASSLGRAYNEQF
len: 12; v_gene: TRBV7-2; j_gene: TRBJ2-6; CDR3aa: ASIAAAGANVLT